These T cell receptor beta chains were read from a single sample in a study of patients and donors after allogeneic stem cell transplantation. TCRdb ran MiXCR on the RT-PCR reads and lists one entry per CDR3 protein. The repertoire holds about a million distinct CDR3 sequences, with approximately 18% as singletons. The sample consisted of blood, either unsorted or a sorted T cell fraction (not recorded which). These receptors came from a human donor who was either an allogeneic HSCT recipient or a stem cell or donor lymphocyte infusion donor (not recorded which). It is not recorded whose cells these are; they may come from a transplant donor. CDR3s include the opening cysteine and the closing phenylalanine or tryptophan. A D gene is named only where the DNA matches it firmly. Rows give clone size only sometimes, using once, few, many, or a class for an expanded clone.

cdr3_aa	cdr3_nt	v_call	j_call	clone_size	d_call
CATSGVEETQYF	TGTGCCACCAGTGGCGTGGAGGAGACCCAGTACTTC	TRBV24-1	TRBJ2-5	few	NA
CASSTRDGNTEAFF	TGTGCCAGCAGTACCCGGGACGGTAACACTGAAGCTTTCTTT	TRBV12-3/TRBV12-4	TRBJ1-1	many	NA
CASSLGVSGYRGTGELFF	TGCGCCAGCAGCTTGGGGGTTAGCGGTTACAGAGGGACCGGGGAGCTGTTTTTT	TRBV5-1	TRBJ2-2	NA	NA
CSAQRPDQKAFF	TGCAGTGCCCAAAGACCGGATCAAAAGGCTTTCTTT	TRBV20-1	TRBJ1-1	NA	NA
CASTRSGAGGQPQHF	TGTGCCAGCACTAGGTCGGGGGCTGGGGGTCAGCCCCAGCATTTT	TRBV2	TRBJ1-5	few	NA
CASSRTRYYEQYF	TGCGCCAGCAGCCGGACACGATACTACGAGCAGTACTTC	TRBV5-1	TRBJ2-7	few	NA
CASSRRPIQGKGEKLFF	TGCGCCAGCAGCCGACGACCGATACAGGGGAAGGGTGAAAAACTGTTTTTT	TRBV5-1	TRBJ1-4	NA	TRBD1
CASSLAWTGRTEAFF	TGTGCCAGCAGTTTAGCCTGGACAGGGAGAACTGAAGCTTTCTTT	TRBV12-3/TRBV12-4	TRBJ1-1	NA	TRBD1
CAWNQLRGVARNEQFF	TGTGCCTGGAATCAACTAAGGGGGGTAGCTAGGAATGAGCAGTTCTTC	TRBV30	TRBJ2-1	NA	NA
CATSDRQGAGTDTQYF	TGTGCCACCAGTGATCGACAGGGGGCGGGCACAGATACGCAGTATTTT	TRBV24-1	TRBJ2-3	few	TRBD1
CASSRDYQYPSYEQYF	TGTGCCAGCAGTCGTGACTACCAATACCCCTCCTACGAGCAGTACTTC	TRBV6-2/TRBV6-3	TRBJ2-7	NA	NA
CASSLGLAKISYEQYF	TGCGCCAGCAGCTTGGGACTAGCGAAAATCTCCTACGAGCAGTACTTC	TRBV5-1	TRBJ2-7	NA	TRBD2
CASSLTSGSGEQFF	TGTGCCAGCAGTTTAACTAGCGGGAGCGGTGAGCAGTTCTTC	TRBV27	TRBJ2-1	many	TRBD2
CASTPDRGRTEAFF	TGTGCCAGTACCCCAGACAGGGGAAGAACTGAAGCTTTCTTT	TRBV19	TRBJ1-1	few	TRBD1
CSVGKFLASGTTPINEQFF	TGCAGCGTTGGAAAGTTTCTGGCTAGCGGGACTACTCCAATCAATGAGCAGTTCTTC	TRBV29-1	TRBJ2-1	NA	TRBD2
CATSRDRYRSGTSIDEQYF	TGTGCCACCAGCAGAGATCGTTATCGGAGTGGGACTAGCATCGACGAGCAGTACTTC	TRBV15	TRBJ2-7	few	TRBD2
CASSTSGTPNTGELFF	TGTGCCAGCAGCACGTCCGGGACACCGAACACCGGGGAGCTGTTTTTT	TRBV7-9	TRBJ2-2	many	NA
CASSFNGLADNEQFF	TGTGCCAGCAGCTTTAACGGGCTAGCTGACAATGAGCAGTTCTTC	TRBV7-2	TRBJ2-1	few	NA
CASSSSPGAEAFF	TGTGCCAGCAGTTCCTCGCCGGGGGCTGAAGCTTTCTTT	TRBV7-6	TRBJ1-1	NA	NA
CASSYRQGNEKLFF	TGTGCCAGCAGTTACCGGCAGGGGAATGAAAAACTGTTTTTT	TRBV6-2/TRBV6-3	TRBJ1-4	NA	NA
CASRWTSGGASEQFF	TGTGCCAGCAGGTGGACTAGCGGGGGGGCTAGTGAGCAGTTCTTC	TRBV12-3/TRBV12-4	TRBJ2-1	few	TRBD2
CASSGDGNSPLHF	TGTGCCAGCAGCGGAGACGGTAATTCACCCCTCCACTTT	TRBV2	TRBJ1-6	many	NA
CSARAPGTRPGELFF	TGCAGTGCTAGGGCCCCCGGGACTCGCCCCGGGGAGCTGTTTTTT	TRBV20-1	TRBJ2-2	NA	NA
CASSPGTVTEKLFF	TGTGCCAGCAGCCCCGGGACAGTTACCGAAAAACTGTTTTTT	TRBV5-5	TRBJ1-4	few	TRBD1